This T cell receptor beta chain was obtained from a study of cytomegalovirus exposure and HLA in healthy donors. Overall study: From donors who were HLA-typed, an early data release held approximately 80 million unique TCRs.

Remarks on this clone: No antigen is known for it.

From germline, CDR1 is SQVTM and CDR2 ANQGSEA. Trimming cost V 2 bases and J 2 bases; bases outside gene matches: 1. The CDR3 length is 14 residues. 60 Vbeta and 13 Jbeta primers were used in PCR. Libraries were prepared by immunoSEQ multiplex PCR; TCRdb keeps only in-frame clonotypes and omits some of them. The table shows around 99,000 clones, with 82% occurring only once. Points from the study as a whole: The study labeled 150 to 200 TCR beta chains cytomegalovirus-associated. No immune exposure information besides CMV serostatus was available. In vitro, a few CMV-associated chains proved specific for CMV antigens.

Material for sequencing was PBMCs. The chain couples TRBV29-1 to TRBJ2-1; 9 positions match TRBD2. The TCR sequence derives from a man between 25 and 39 years old in good health and CMV-seropositive. The DNA for the CDR3 is TGCAGCGTTGAACTAGCGGGGCCCTACAATGAGCAGTTCTTC. This translates into CSVELAGPYNEQFF.